This T cell receptor (beta chain) was observed in a study of blood T cells in healthy people across ages. The authors ran a second PCR of about 6 to 11 cycles using a sample-barcoded 5' primer and a J-beta primer mix. In TCRdb, the 5' RACE reads were re-called with MiXCR into one record per CDR3 protein. The top ten hold about 30% of the sample, which has fewer than 700,000 distinct CDR3 sequences, roughly two fifths seen once. This clonotype was picked up a small number of times. This clonotype was sampled from a man at least 80 years old in good health. The sequencing input was blood.

The CDR3, as DNA: TGCGCCAGCAGCTTGTTGGCTAGCGGGAGGCAAGAGACCCAGTACTTC. Its protein is CASSLLASGRQETQYF. The chain recombines TRBV5-1 with TRBJ2-5; TRBD2 aligns across 11 bases. The germline V gene encodes CDR1 SGHRS and CDR2 YFSETQ. This CDR3 has 16 residues. Unmatched junction bases numbered 4, after V lost 1 base and J lost 2 bases.